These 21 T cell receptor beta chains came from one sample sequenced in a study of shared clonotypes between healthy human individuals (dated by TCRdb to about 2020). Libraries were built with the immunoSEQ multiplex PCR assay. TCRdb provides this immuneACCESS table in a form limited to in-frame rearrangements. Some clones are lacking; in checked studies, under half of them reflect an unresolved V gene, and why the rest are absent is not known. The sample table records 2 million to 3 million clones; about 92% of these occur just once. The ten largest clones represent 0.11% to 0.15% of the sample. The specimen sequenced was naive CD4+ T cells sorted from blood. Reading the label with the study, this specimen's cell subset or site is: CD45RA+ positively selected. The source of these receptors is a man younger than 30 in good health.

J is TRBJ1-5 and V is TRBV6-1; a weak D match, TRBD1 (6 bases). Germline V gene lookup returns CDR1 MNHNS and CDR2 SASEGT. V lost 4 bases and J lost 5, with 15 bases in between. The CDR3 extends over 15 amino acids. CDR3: CASSAGDRLHQPQHF. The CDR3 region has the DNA TGTGCCAGCAGTGCCGGAGACAGGCTCCATCAGCCCCAGCATTTT.

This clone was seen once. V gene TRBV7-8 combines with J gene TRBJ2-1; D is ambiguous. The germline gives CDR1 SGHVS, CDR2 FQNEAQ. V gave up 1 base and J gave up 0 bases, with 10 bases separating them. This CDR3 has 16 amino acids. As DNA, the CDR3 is TGTGCCAGCAGCTTAGGTGTCCAGCTCTCCTACAATGAGCAGTTCTTC. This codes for CASSLGVQLSYNEQFF.

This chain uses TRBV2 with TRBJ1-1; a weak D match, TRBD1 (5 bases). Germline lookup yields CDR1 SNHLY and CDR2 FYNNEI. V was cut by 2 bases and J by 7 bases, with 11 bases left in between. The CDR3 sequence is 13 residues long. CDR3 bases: TGTGCCAGCAGTGAATCGGGGGTATTTGAAGCTTTCTTT. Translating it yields CASSESGVFEAFF.

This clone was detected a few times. The CDR3, as DNA: TGTGCCAGCTCACCTAGGACAGGAAATTCACCCCTCCACTTT. It yields the protein CASSPRTGNSPLHF. The chain uses TRBV18 and TRBJ1-6, with 7 bases matching TRBD1. J lost 7 bases, V lost 3 bases, and 3 bases had no gene match. Germline-derived CDR1 and CDR2 are KGHSH and LQKENI. The CDR3 extends over 14 amino acids.

In DNA, the CDR3 is TGTGCCAGCAGTCCCGGGACAGGGATCAGCTCTGGGGCCAACGTCCTGACTTTC. Its protein is CASSPGTGISSGANVLTF. The V and J genes are TRBV25-1 and TRBJ2-6; 9 bases fit TRBD1. V was pared by 5 bases and J by 0 bases, with 8 bases of the junction left unmatched. The CDR3 has 18 amino acids. CDR1 is MGHDK and CDR2 is SYGVNS in the germline V gene.

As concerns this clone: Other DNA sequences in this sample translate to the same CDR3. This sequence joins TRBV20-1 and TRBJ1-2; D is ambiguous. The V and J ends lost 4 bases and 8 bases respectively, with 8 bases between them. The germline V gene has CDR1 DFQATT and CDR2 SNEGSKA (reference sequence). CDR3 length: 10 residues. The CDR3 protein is CSATGGGYTF. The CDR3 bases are TGCAGTGCTACGGGTGGGGGCTACACCTTC.

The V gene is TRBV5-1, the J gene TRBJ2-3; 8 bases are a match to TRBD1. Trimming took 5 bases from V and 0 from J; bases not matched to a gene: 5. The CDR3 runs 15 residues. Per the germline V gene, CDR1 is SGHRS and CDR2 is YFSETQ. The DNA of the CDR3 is TGCGCCAGCAGACAGACAGGGGCCAGCACAGATACGCAGTATTTT. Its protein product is CASRQTGASTDTQYF.

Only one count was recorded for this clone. The CDR3 region is CASSREVVETQYF. The CDR3 bases are TGTGCCAGCAGCCGCGAGGTTGTAGAGACCCAGTACTTC. The chain carries TRBV14 and TRBJ2-5; D gene ambiguous. V lost 4 bases, J lost 4 bases, and 10 bases lay in between. This CDR3 has 13 residues. In germline, CDR1 is SGHDN, CDR2 FVKESK.

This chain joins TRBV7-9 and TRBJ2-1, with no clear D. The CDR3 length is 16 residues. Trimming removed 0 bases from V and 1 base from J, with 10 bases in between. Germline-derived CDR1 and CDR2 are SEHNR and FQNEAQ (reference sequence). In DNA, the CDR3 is TGTGCCAGCAGCTTAGCAGGACGGGTATCCTACAATGAGCAGTTCTTC. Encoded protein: CASSLAGRVSYNEQFF.

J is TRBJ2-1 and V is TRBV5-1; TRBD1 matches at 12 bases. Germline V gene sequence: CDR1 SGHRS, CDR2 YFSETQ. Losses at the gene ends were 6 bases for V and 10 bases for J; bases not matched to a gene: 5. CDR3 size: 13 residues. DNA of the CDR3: TGCGCCAGCACGCGGGACAGGGGGCCCGAGCAGTTCTTC. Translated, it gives CASTRDRGPEQFF.

The CDR3 protein is CASSSPLGTEAFF. In DNA, the CDR3 is TGTGCCAGCAGCTCTCCACTGGGCACTGAAGCTTTCTTT. The chain joins TRBV11-2 to TRBJ1-1; unclear D gene. The CDR3 is 13 amino acids. Germline CDR1 SGHAT, CDR2 FQNNGV. V lost 4 bases, J lost 4 bases, and 10 bases lay in between.

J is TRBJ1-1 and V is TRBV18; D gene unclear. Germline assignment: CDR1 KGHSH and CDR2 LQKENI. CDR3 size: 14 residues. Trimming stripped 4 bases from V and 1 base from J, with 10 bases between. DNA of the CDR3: TGTGCCAGCTCACGGACTCTGGGGAACACTGAAGCTTTCTTT. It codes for CASSRTLGNTEAFF.

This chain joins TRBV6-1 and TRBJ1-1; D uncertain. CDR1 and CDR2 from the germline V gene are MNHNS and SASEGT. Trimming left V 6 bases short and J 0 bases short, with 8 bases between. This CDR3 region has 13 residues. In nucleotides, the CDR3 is TGTGCCAGCAGACCCTCTATGAACACTGAAGCTTTCTTT. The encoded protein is CASRPSMNTEAFF.

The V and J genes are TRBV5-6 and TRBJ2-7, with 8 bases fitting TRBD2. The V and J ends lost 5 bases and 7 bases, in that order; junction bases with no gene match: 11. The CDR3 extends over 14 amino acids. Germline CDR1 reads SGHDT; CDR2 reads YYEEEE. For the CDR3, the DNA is TGTGCCAGCAGAGAGGCGGGGGGTGTAGAAGAGCAGTACTTC. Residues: CASREAGGVEEQYF.

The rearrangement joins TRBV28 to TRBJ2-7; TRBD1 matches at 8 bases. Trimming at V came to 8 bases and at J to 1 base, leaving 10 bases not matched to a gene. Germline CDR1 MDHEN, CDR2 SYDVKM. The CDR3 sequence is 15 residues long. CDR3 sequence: CASVSSGGDSYEQYF. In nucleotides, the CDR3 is TGTGCCAGCGTTAGCTCAGGGGGCGATTCCTACGAGCAGTACTTC.

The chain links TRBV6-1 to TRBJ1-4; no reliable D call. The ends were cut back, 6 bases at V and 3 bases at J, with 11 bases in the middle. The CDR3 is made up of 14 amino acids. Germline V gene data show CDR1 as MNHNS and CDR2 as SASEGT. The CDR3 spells CASRTGWANEKLFF. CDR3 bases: TGTGCCAGCAGGACGGGGTGGGCTAATGAAAAACTGTTTTTT.

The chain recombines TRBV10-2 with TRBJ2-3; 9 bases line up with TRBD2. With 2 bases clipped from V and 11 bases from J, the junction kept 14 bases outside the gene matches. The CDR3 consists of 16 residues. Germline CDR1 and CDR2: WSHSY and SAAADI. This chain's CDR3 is CASSESLAGFPTGQYF. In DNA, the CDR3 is TGCGCCAGCAGTGAGAGCCTAGCGGGGTTCCCGACGGGGCAGTATTTT.

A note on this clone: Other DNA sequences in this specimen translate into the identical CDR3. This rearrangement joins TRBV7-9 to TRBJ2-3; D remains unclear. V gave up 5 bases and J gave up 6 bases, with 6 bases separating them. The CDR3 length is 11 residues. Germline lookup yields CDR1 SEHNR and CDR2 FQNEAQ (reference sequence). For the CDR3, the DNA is TGTGCCAGCAGCCCCGTTGATACGCAGTATTTT. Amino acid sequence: CASSPVDTQYF.

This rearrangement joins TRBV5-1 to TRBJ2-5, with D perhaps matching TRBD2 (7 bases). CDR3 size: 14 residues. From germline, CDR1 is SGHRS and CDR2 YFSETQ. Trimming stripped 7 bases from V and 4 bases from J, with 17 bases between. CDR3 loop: CASSRTGGPETQYF. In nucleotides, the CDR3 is TGCGCCAGCTCCCGAACGGGGGGCCCAGAGACCCAGTACTTC.

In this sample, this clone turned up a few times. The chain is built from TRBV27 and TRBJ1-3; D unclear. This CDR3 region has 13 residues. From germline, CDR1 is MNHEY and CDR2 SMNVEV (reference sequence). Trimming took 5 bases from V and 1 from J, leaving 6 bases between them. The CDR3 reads CASSQNSGNTIYF. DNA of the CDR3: TGTGCCAGCAGTCAAAATTCTGGAAACACCATATATTTT.

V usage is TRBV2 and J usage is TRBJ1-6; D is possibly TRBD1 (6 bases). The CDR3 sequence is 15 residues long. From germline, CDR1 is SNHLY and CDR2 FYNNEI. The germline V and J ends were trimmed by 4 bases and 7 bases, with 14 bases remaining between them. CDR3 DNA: TGTGCCAGCAGTGGGAATGAAAGGGGGAATTCACCCCTCCACTTT. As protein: CASSGNERGNSPLHF.